This T cell receptor beta chain was sequenced in a study of early T cells in non-severe SARS-CoV-2 infection. Germline V gives CDR1 SGHTA, CDR2 FQGNSA. This CDR3 has 16 residues. Trimming removed 5 bases from V and 1 base from J, with 15 bases in between. This clonotype was seen only a few times. cDNA molecules, individually, were tagged with unique molecular identifiers. TCRdb passed the 5' RACE reads through MiXCR, listing each CDR3 protein once. The table includes about 43,000 distinct CDR3 sequences, 11% detected once. The sample taken for sequencing was whole blood. The chain combines TRBV7-2 with TRBJ1-5; TRBD1 might be the D (5 bases). This sequence originates from an adult who was a healthcare worker with PCR-confirmed SARS-CoV-2 infection or an uninfected control (not recorded which). CDR3 in amino acids: CASSPPPRGSNQPQHF. CDR3 DNA: TGTGCCAGCAGCCCCCCACCAAGGGGCAGCAATCAGCCCCAGCATTTT.